The source of this TCR beta chain is a study of blood T cell repertoires in COVID-19. Study information: Nucleic acid was either cDNA or gDNA, and it came from T cells, B-cell-depleted T cells, or PBMCs.

Original processing methods: Estimated nucleated cell counts came from reference gene primer amplification. Method: immunoSEQ multiplex PCR; TCRdb's copy keeps in-frame clones and lacks some. That table is the source of V, J and clone size, and D and trimming were worked out from the DNA. The table shows 200,000 to 250,000 clones, with about 85% occurring only once. After removal of 11 bases from V and 3 bases from J, the junction contained 12 bases not matched to a gene. The CDR3 contains 15 residues. Looked up from germline, CDR1 is SGHVS and CDR2 is FNYEAQ. This clonotype was obtained from a man aged 50-60 years who had recovered from COVID-19. The chain joins TRBV7-6 to TRBJ2-2, with TRBD2 identical over 7 bases. Sequencing was carried out using peripheral blood. The CDR3 loop reads CAGGRETMDTGELFF. Written as DNA, the CDR3 is TGTGCCGGAGGGCGGGAGACGATGGACACCGGGGAGCTGTTTTTT.